One sample yielded the 3 T cell receptor beta chains listed below, sequenced in a study of T cell responses to AZD1222 COVID-19 vaccine. Clones were read by immunoSEQ multiplex PCR, and TCRdb kept only the in-frame ones, dropping some. Among more than 150,000 clones listed, just under 90% were seen once. The sample was peripheral blood, taken on day 0 of AZD1222 vaccination. These receptors came from an adult in good health.

The genes are TRBV27 and TRBJ2-4, with a weak D call TRBD2 (6 bases). Trimming took 6 bases from V and 0 from J, leaving 12 bases between them. The CDR3 has 15 amino acids. Germline assignment: CDR1 MNHEY and CDR2 SMNVEV (reference sequence). CDR3 nucleotides: TGTGCCAGCAGCCGAGGCGGGGTAGCCAAAAACATTCAGTACTTC. Amino acids: CASSRGGVAKNIQYF.

The V call is TRBV6-2 or TRBV6-3, the J call TRBJ2-1; D is unclear. The CDR3 loop spans 17 amino acids. V was shortened by 0 bases and J by 6 bases, with 18 bases between the two germline ends. Germline CDR1 reads MNHEY; CDR2 reads SVGEGT. The CDR3 region is CASSYSVTVPSGNEQFF. Here the CDR3 DNA reads TGTGCCAGCAGTTACTCCGTAACGGTCCCGTCAGGCAATGAGCAGTTCTTC.

V is TRBV29-1 and J is TRBJ1-1, with D uncertain. V was clipped by 1 base and J by 0 bases, with 9 bases between them. This CDR3 is built from 14 residues. Germline V gene lookup returns CDR1 SQVTM and CDR2 ANQGSEA. The CDR3 loop is CSVEGPQMNTEAFF. Written as DNA, the CDR3 is TGCAGCGTTGAAGGGCCGCAAATGAACACTGAAGCTTTCTTT. Full variable domain (missing parts from reference TRBV29-1 and TRBJ1-1): SAVISQKPSRDICQRGTSLTIQCQVDSQVTMMFWYRQQPGQSLTLIATANQGSEATYESGFVIDKFPISRPNLTFSTLTVSNMSPEDSSIYLCSVEGPQMNTEAFFGQGTRLTVV.